These 25 T cell receptor beta chains originate from one sample sequenced in a study of neurological immune-mediated disorders. TCRdb re-called the 5' RACE reads through MiXCR, storing one row per CDR3 protein. The table includes some 22,000 distinct CDR3 sequences, roughly a sixth detected once. The source material was CD8+ T cells from blood. The receptors come from a woman between 18 and 29 years old with multiple sclerosis.

The V call is TRBV24-1, the J call TRBJ2-2; TRBD2 matches at 9 bases. The CDR3 is 19 amino acids. Germline-derived CDR1 and CDR2 are KGHDR and SFDVKD. With 5 bases clipped from V and 1 base from J, the junction kept 13 bases outside the gene matches. As DNA, the CDR3 is TGTGCCACCAGTGTCCAGGGGAATAGCGGGGGAGAGAACACCGGGGAGCTGTTTTTT. Translated: CATSVQGNSGGENTGELFF.

In its sample, this clonotype was seen many times. The rearrangement uses TRBV27 and TRBJ2-7; no firm D call. Germline CDR1 reads MNHEY; CDR2 reads SMNVEV (reference sequence). Trimming pared 5 bases from V and 0 bases from J, leaving 11 bases between. The CDR3 is made up of 14 amino acids. This CDR3 is CASSITASSYEQYV. The CDR3 nucleotides are TGTGCCAGCAGTATCACAGCTAGCTCCTACGAGCAGTACGTC.

This clonotype was recorded at least ten times. V gene TRBV7-9 combines with J gene TRBJ2-5; the D is unclear. The CDR3 has 15 residues. Trimming shortened V by 8 bases and J by 4 bases, and 20 bases separated the two germline ends. The germline V gene has CDR1 SEHNR and CDR2 FQNEAQ (reference sequence). This CDR3 is CASRLSSYPIETQYF. The CDR3, as DNA: TGTGCCAGCCGTTTGAGTAGCTATCCAATAGAGACCCAGTACTTC.

The sample holds a few counts of this clonotype. The genes are TRBV12-3 or TRBV12-4 and TRBJ2-1; 7 bases fit TRBD2. V lost 5 bases to trimming and J lost 4 bases; unmatched junction nucleotides: 11. The CDR3 is 16 amino acids. CDR3 in amino acids: CASSARAGTLYNEQFF. In DNA, the CDR3 is TGTGCCAGCAGTGCCCGAGCGGGAACGCTTTACAATGAGCAGTTCTTC.

This clonotype appeared many times. This rearrangement joins TRBV29-1 to TRBJ2-2; TRBD1 agrees at 9 bases. CDR1 and CDR2 (germline): SQVTM, ANQGSEA. The CDR3 runs 13 residues. The V segment lost 6 bases and the J segment 5 bases; nucleotides outside the gene matches: 4. DNA for the CDR3: TGCAGCGTACAGGGGGCGTTGACCGGGGAGCTGTTTTTT. Translated, it gives CSVQGALTGELFF.

This clonotype is medium-sized in the sample. The chain couples TRBV7-9 to TRBJ2-6; D is ambiguous. Trimming left V 4 bases short and J 2 bases short, with 9 bases between. This CDR3 contains 15 residues. CDR1 and CDR2 from the germline V gene are SEHNR and FQNEAQ (reference sequence). This CDR3 is CASSSPSAGANVLTF. CDR3 in DNA: TGTGCCAGCAGCTCCCCGAGTGCTGGGGCCAACGTCCTGACTTTC.

This clonotype counts as medium-sized (0.01 to 0.1%). One end of the junction varies from germline; a read error may be responsible. The chain couples TRBV29-1 to TRBJ1-2; D gene uncertain. The CDR3 is 11 residues long. Germline V gives CDR1 SQVTM, CDR2 ANQGSEA. CDR3: CSVRTNDGYTF. CDR3 coding DNA: TGCAGCGTTCGGACTAACGATGGCTACACCTTC.

The genes are TRBV7-8 and TRBJ2-5; either TRBD1 or TRBD2 may supply D (5 bases each). This CDR3 contains 17 residues. Looked up from germline, CDR1 is SGHVS and CDR2 is FQNEAQ. V was shortened by 2 bases and J by 6 bases, with 22 bases between the two germline ends. The CDR3 sequence is CASSLNEPGLDSQTQYF. In nucleotides, the CDR3 is TGTGCCAGCAGCTTAAATGAACCGGGGCTAGATTCACAGACCCAGTACTTC.

This chain uses TRBV7-2 with TRBJ2-5, with D perhaps matching TRBD1 (7 bases). Between the trimmed V and J ends, which lost 3 bases and 7 bases, there was a span of 15 bases. Germline CDR1 SGHTA, CDR2 FQGNSA. This CDR3 region has 14 residues. CDR3 region: CASSFYSQGGTQYF. The CDR3 nucleotides are TGTGCCAGCAGCTTTTATTCTCAGGGGGGGACCCAGTACTTC.

The CDR3 loop reads CASSRTGGVETQYF. The CDR3 DNA reads TGCGCCAGCAGCAGGACAGGGGGCGTGGAGACCCAGTACTTC. The chain joins TRBV5-1 to TRBJ2-5; 11 bases match TRBD1. This CDR3 comprises 14 residues. J was trimmed by 5 bases and V by 4 bases; bases with no gene match: 4. CDR1 and CDR2 from the germline V gene are SGHRS and YFSETQ.

This clonotype was picked up many times. The chain couples TRBV29-1 to TRBJ1-1; D perhaps matches TRBD1 (6 bases). V lost 6 bases and J 5 bases, leaving 10 bases between the germline ends. Germline values: CDR1 SQVTM, CDR2 ANQGSEA. This CDR3 comprises 11 residues. Here the CDR3 DNA reads TGCAGCGTACCCAGGGGAACTGAAGCTTTCTTT. Translated, it gives CSVPRGTEAFF. Full variable domain (rest looked up from reference TRBV29-1 and TRBJ1-1): SAVISQKPSRDICQRGTSLTIQCQVDSQVTMMFWYRQQPGQSLTLIATANQGSEATYESGFVIDKFPISRPNLTFSTLTVSNMSPEDSSIYLCSVPRGTEAFFGQGTRLTVV.

The chain uses TRBV7-2 and TRBJ1-1, with D perhaps TRBD1 (5 bases). Germline CDR1 and CDR2: SGHTA and FQGNSA. The CDR3 runs to 16 residues. V lost 1 base and J 11 bases, leaving 23 bases between the germline ends. The CDR3 DNA reads TGTGCCAGCAGCTTAGGTGGGAAAGGACCGGGGACCCAGGCTTTCTTT. Translation: CASSLGGKGPGTQAFF.

Ten or more counts support this clonotype. The gene calls are TRBV5-1 and TRBJ2-3; 8 bases are a match to TRBD2. V gave up 2 bases and J gave up 2 bases; unmatched junction bases: 4. Looked up from germline, CDR1 is SGHRS and CDR2 is YFSETQ. This CDR3 is 15 amino acids long. CDR3 residues: CASSLNSGDTDTQYF. The CDR3 nucleotides read TGCGCCAGCAGCTTAAATAGCGGGGACACAGATACGCAGTATTTT.

This clonotype was observed many times. The chain is built from TRBV7-9 and TRBJ1-1; TRBD1 is a possible D gene (6 bases). With 5 bases removed from V and 1 base from J, the gap between germline ends came to 8 bases. This CDR3 region has 13 residues. CDR1 and CDR2 from the germline V gene are SEHNR and FQNEAQ (reference sequence). Here the CDR3 reads CASSRDKNTEAFF. The CDR3 DNA reads TGTGCCAGCAGCCGGGACAAGAACACTGAAGCTTTCTTT.

This clonotype has at least ten counts. The chain carries TRBV10-2 and TRBJ2-1, with D uncertain. This CDR3 region has 12 residues. CDR1 WSHSY and CDR2 SAAADI come from the germline V gene. The V gene lost 2 bases and the J gene lost 13 bases, with 12 bases spanning the gap. The DNA for the CDR3 is TGCGCCAGCAGTGAGGGGCCCGGTCTACAGTTCTTC. Its protein is CASSEGPGLQFF.

The chain links TRBV11-3 to TRBJ1-1, with D hard to call. Germline V gene data show CDR1 as SGHNT and CDR2 as YENEEA. The CDR3 totals 12 residues. V lost 10 bases, J lost 1 base, and 10 bases lay in between. CDR3 protein: CAIKTGNTEAFF. The CDR3 DNA reads TGTGCCATTAAGACGGGGAACACTGAAGCTTTCTTT.

This clonotype was seen many times. V usage is TRBV24-1 and J usage is TRBJ2-5, with 11 positions matching TRBD2. Germline CDR1 is KGHDR and CDR2 is SFDVKD. The CDR3 has 16 amino acids. V dropped 4 bases and J dropped 3; count of bases not matched to a gene: 6. The CDR3 nucleotides are TGTGCCACCAGTGACCCGACTAGCGGGACCGAAGAGACCCAGTACTTC. It translates to CATSDPTSGTEETQYF.

This chain links TRBV6-6 with TRBJ2-7, with 7 positions matching TRBD1. Germline V gene lookup returns CDR1 MNHNY and CDR2 SVGAGI (reference sequence). J gave up 8 bases and V 5 bases, and 3 bases lay outside the gene matches. CDR3 length equals 11 residues. CDR3 region: CASSTGEQQYF. The CDR3 DNA follows: TGTGCCAGCAGTACAGGGGAGCAGCAGTACTTC.

This clonotype was observed at least ten times. This chain uses TRBV20-1 with TRBJ1-5, with D unclear. Germline CDR1 and CDR2: DFQATT and SNEGSKA (reference sequence). The CDR3 is made up of 12 amino acids. Trimming shortened V by 6 bases and J by 4 bases, and 10 bases separated the two germline ends. CDR3 residues: CSATDHNQPQHF. DNA for the CDR3: TGCAGTGCCACGGACCATAATCAGCCCCAGCATTTT.

This clonotype occurred many times. The V call is TRBV18, the J call TRBJ2-7; D tentatively fits TRBD1 or TRBD2 (5 bases each). Germline-derived CDR1 and CDR2 are KGHSH and LQKENI. V shed 2 bases and J shed 3 bases, with 8 bases lying between them. The CDR3 consists of 13 residues. The CDR3 DNA follows: TGTGCCAGCTCACCAGGGACCTTCTACGAGCAGTACGTC. Translation gives CASSPGTFYEQYV.

This clonotype appeared many times. The chain has TRBV7-6 and TRBJ1-1; no reliable D call. There are 11 residues in the CDR3. CDR1 is SGHVS, CDR2 FNYEAQ, per germline. V was shortened by 4 bases and J by 1 base, with 1 base between the two germline ends. The CDR3 here is CASSSNTEAFF. The CDR3 DNA reads as TGTGCCAGCAGCTCGAACACTGAAGCTTTCTTT.

The chain recombines TRBV5-1 with TRBJ2-7, with 13 nucleotides matching TRBD2. Germline CDR1 SGHRS, CDR2 YFSETQ. The CDR3 consists of 16 residues. With 3 bases clipped from V and 7 bases from J, the junction kept 10 bases outside the gene matches. The CDR3 sequence: CASSSTSGGAGQEQYF. Here the CDR3 DNA reads TGCGCCAGCAGCTCTACTAGCGGGGGGGCCGGCCAGGAGCAGTACTTC.

J is TRBJ1-5 and V is TRBV5-1; D possibly corresponds to TRBD1 (5 bases). The CDR3 runs 13 residues. CDR1 is SGHRS and CDR2 is YFSETQ in the germline V gene. Trimming took 2 bases from V and 6 from J, leaving 9 bases between them. CDR3 bases: TGCGCCAGCAGCTTTGGAAGGGGTCAGCCCCAGCATTTT. Its translation: CASSFGRGQPQHF.

This clonotype has at least ten counts. The chain has TRBV5-6 and TRBJ1-5; unclear D gene. The CDR3 runs 13 residues. Per the germline V gene, CDR1 is SGHDT and CDR2 is YYEEEE. Trimming removed 4 bases from V and 3 bases from J, with 8 bases in between. The chain's CDR3 is CASSLGNNQPQHF. DNA of the CDR3: TGTGCCAGCAGCCTCGGCAACAATCAGCCCCAGCATTTT.

In this sample, this clonotype turned up once. The chain recombines TRBV10-3 with TRBJ2-2; the D is unclear. The V end was cut by 4 bases, the J end by 8 bases, with 11 bases between. CDR3 size: 13 residues. Germline-derived CDR1 and CDR2 are ENHRY and SYGVKD. CDR3 region: CAISGHSQGELFF. The CDR3 DNA sequence: TGTGCCATCAGTGGCCACTCCCAGGGGGAGCTGTTTTTT.